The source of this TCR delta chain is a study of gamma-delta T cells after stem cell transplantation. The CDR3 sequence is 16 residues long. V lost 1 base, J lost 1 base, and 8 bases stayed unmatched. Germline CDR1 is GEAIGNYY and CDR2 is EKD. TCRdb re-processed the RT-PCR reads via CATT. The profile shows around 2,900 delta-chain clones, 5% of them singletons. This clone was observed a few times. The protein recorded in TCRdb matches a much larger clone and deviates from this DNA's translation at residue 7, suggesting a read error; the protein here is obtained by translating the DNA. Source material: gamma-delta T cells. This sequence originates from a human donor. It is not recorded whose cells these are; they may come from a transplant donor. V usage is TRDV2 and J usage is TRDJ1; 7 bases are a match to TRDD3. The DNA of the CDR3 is TGTGCCTGTGACACAATGGTTGGGGGACCCACCGATAAACTCATCTTT. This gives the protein CACDTMVGGPTDKLIF.